The following is a TCR beta chain sequence with its context. Its specificity is not known. A read error may account for a junction end that differs from germline. The data belong to a study of vaccination and CD4 T cells after COVID-19. Whole-study context: Convalescent participants consisted of six males and four females, two being Hispanic. Either the Pfizer-BioNTech BNT162b2 or Moderna mRNA-1273 vaccine was given as two doses. Post-vaccine sample collection happened at a median of about 10 weeks after dose two, ranging 14 to 241.

Treatment reported: approximately 9-day PBMC culture with coronavirus spike peptide pools or control peptides (ViraFEST assay). Peptide-pool expansion of antigen-specific T cells preceded TCR sequencing in ViraFEST. CDR1 is MNHEY and CDR2 is SMNVEV in the germline V gene (reference sequence). CDR3 length: 13 amino acids. The Oncomine TCR Beta short-read assay was what sequenced the DNA obtained from cultured CD4+ T cells. MiXCR, applied by TCRdb to the PCR reads, yields one record per CDR3 protein. The sample carries around 13,000 distinct CDR3 sequences, around 70% recorded once. The rearrangement joins TRBV27 to TRBJ2-3, with 7 bases fitting TRBD1. The sequencing here drew on CD4+ T cells from blood, cultured in vitro, taken after SARS-CoV-2 vaccination. The receptor was derived from a human donor who received a COVID-19 vaccine. The CDR3 reads CASSRTDRVGQVF. The CDR3 coding sequence is TGTGCCAGCAGCCGAACCGACAGGGTTGGGCAGGTCTTC.